The 29 T cell receptor beta chains below come from one sample, sequenced in a study of control samples from healthy donors and cancer patients. Assay: immunoSEQ multiplex PCR; the TCRdb copy retains only in-frame clones and omits some. The sample has some 130,000 clones; roughly 92% are singletons. Sequenced input: blood. The source is a man aged 18 to 29 in good health.

The V gene is TRBV9, the J gene TRBJ2-4, with D uncertain. Trimming removed 0 bases from V and 0 bases from J, with 10 bases in between. The germline CDR1 and CDR2 sequences are SGDLS and YYNGEE. The CDR3 spans 16 residues. CDR3 in amino acids: CASSVGIDLAKNIQYF. In DNA, the CDR3 is TGTGCCAGCAGCGTAGGCATCGACCTAGCCAAAAACATTCAGTACTTC.

This clone was seen a single time. The chain carries TRBV7-2 and TRBJ2-7, with 9 nucleotides matching TRBD2. The trim removed 1 base at V and 2 bases at J, leaving 6 bases unmatched. Germline assignment: CDR1 SGHTA and CDR2 FQGNSA. The length of the CDR3 is 16 residues. The CDR3 bases are TGTGCCAGCAGCTTAGTCCGACTAGCGGTCCCCTACGAGCAGTACTTC. Residues: CASSLVRLAVPYEQYF. Looking up the rest from reference TRBV7-2 and TRBJ2-7 gives the full variable domain: GAGVSQSPSNKVTEKGKDVELRCDPISGHTALYWYRQSLGQGLEFLIYFQGNSAPDKSGLPSDRFSAERTGGSVSTLTIQRTQQEDSAVYLCASSLVRLAVPYEQYFGPGTRLTVT.

V is TRBV7-6 and J is TRBJ2-2, with TRBD2 matching over 10 bases. This CDR3 region has 18 residues. V shed 2 bases, J shed 4 bases, and the junction held 10 bases outside the gene matches. In germline, CDR1 is SGHVS, CDR2 FNYEAQ. CDR3 in amino acids: CASSLYLAGDAGTGELFF. For the CDR3, the DNA is TGTGCCAGCAGCTTATACCTAGCGGGGGATGCAGGCACCGGGGAGCTGTTTTTT.

The gene calls are TRBV27 and TRBJ2-1; the match to TRBD2 covers 13 bases. Germline V gene data show CDR1 as MNHEY and CDR2 as SMNVEV (reference sequence). Unmatched junction bases numbered 8, after V lost 3 bases and J lost 0 bases. There are 19 residues in the CDR3. The DNA of the CDR3 is TGTGCCAGCAGTTTCCGACTAGCGGGGGGCTTAAGCTCCTACAATGAGCAGTTCTTC. Its protein is CASSFRLAGGLSSYNEQFF.

V and J are TRBV19 and TRBJ2-5, with TRBD1 identical over 9 bases. The V gene's germline CDR1 is LNHDA and CDR2 SQIVND (reference sequence). V dropped 5 bases and J dropped 5; count of bases not matched to a gene: 12. The length of the CDR3 is 16 residues. The DNA of the CDR3 is TGTGCCAGTAGTGTCCTGACGACAGGGGGAGTTGAGACCCAGTACTTC. This codes for CASSVLTTGGVETQYF.

In DNA form, the CDR3 reads TGTGCCAGCAGCTTAGGGACAGGGATGAACACCGGGGAGCTGTTTTTT. Encoded protein: CASSLGTGMNTGELFF. The chain joins TRBV7-9 to TRBJ2-2; 8 bases agree with TRBD1. Germline V lookup: CDR1 SEHNR, CDR2 FQNEAQ (reference sequence). The CDR3 spans 16 residues. The V segment lost 1 base and the J segment 1 base; nucleotides outside the gene matches: 2. Using reference TRBV7-9 and TRBJ2-2 for the parts outside the CDR3, the full variable domain is DTGVSQNPRHKITKRGQNVTFRCDPISEHNRLYWYRQTLGQGPEFLTYFQNEAQLEKSRLLSDRFSAERPKGSFSTLEIQRTEQGDSAMYLCASSLGTGMNTGELFFGEGSRLTVL.

The rearrangement uses TRBV6-5 and TRBJ1-1; D remains unclear. The CDR3 loop spans 12 amino acids. Germline values: CDR1 MNHEY, CDR2 SVGAGI. The V gene lost 8 bases and the J gene lost 11 bases, with 18 bases spanning the gap. The CDR3 is CASSYGVREAFF. The CDR3 DNA sequence: TGTGCCAGCTCCTACGGGGTGCGTGAGGCTTTCTTT.

The rearrangement links TRBV6-5 to TRBJ2-3; possible D gene TRBD2, 5 bases. Between the trimmed V and J ends, which lost 5 bases and 2 bases, there was a span of 14 bases. The CDR3 runs to 15 residues. Germline CDR1 is MNHEY and CDR2 is SVGAGI. For the CDR3, the DNA is TGTGCCAGCAGTCGGGAATTCTTTTTCACAGATACGCAGTATTTT. This codes for CASSREFFFTDTQYF.

The genes are TRBV9 and TRBJ2-7; the match to TRBD2 covers 8 bases. Germline V CDR1 and CDR2: SGDLS, YYNGEE. The CDR3 has 16 residues. Losses at the gene ends were 0 bases for V and 4 bases for J; bases not matched to a gene: 9. CDR3 protein: CASSVEPHGGAYEQYF. CDR3 sequence (DNA): TGTGCCAGCAGCGTAGAGCCCCACGGGGGGGCTTACGAGCAGTACTTC.

V gene TRBV7-3 combines with J gene TRBJ2-1; D not resolved. V was cut by 5 bases and J by 11 bases, with 13 bases left in between. CDR1 is SGHTA, CDR2 FQGTGA, per germline. This CDR3 region has 12 residues. The CDR3 reads CASSIQDGQQFF. The DNA for the CDR3 is TGTGCCAGCAGCATCCAGGACGGCCAGCAGTTCTTC.

This clone has a single count. The chain is built from TRBV12-2 and TRBJ2-3. TRBV12-2 represents a pseudogene. The CDR3 has 18 amino acids. For the CDR3, the DNA is TGTGCAAGTCGCTTAGCGACATGGGCCGGGGCCCCCCGGGATACGCAGTATTTT. Translation: CASRLATWAGAPRDTQYF.

Of note for this clone: The CDR3 carries no conserved terminal phenylalanine or tryptophan, so it likely arises from a read error. No DNA is shown, since the ends of the CDR3 on it are uncertain; the CDR3 is the one TCRdb lists. The J gene is TRBJ1-2, the V gene TRBV2; the D segment call TRBD1 is taken from the table without a DNA check. Germline CDR1 SNHLY, CDR2 FYNNEI. The CDR3 totals 12 residues, both ends included. CDR3 residues: CASSDTGGGQEG.

The rearrangement links TRBV11-2 to TRBJ2-7; D not certain. Trimming removed 5 bases at V and 0 bases at J, with 11 bases between. CDR1 is SGHAT, CDR2 FQNNGV, per germline. This CDR3 has 14 residues. CDR3: CASSQDPASYEQYF. For the CDR3, the DNA is TGTGCCAGCAGCCAAGATCCGGCCTCCTACGAGCAGTACTTC.

The rearrangement uses TRBV12-3 or TRBV12-4 and TRBJ2-7, with D possibly being TRBD2 (5 bases). The V end lost 3 bases, the J end lost 4 bases, and 7 bases lay between the germline ends. The CDR3 spans 12 residues. The CDR3 DNA reads TGTGCCAGCAGTTTCGGCGGGTACGAGCAGTACTTC. Translation gives CASSFGGYEQYF.

This chain connects TRBV24-1 to TRBJ2-3; D may be TRBD2 (6 bases). Trimming removed 4 bases at V and 1 base at J, with 8 bases between. This CDR3 contains 14 residues. In germline, CDR1 is KGHDR, CDR2 SFDVKD. The DNA of the CDR3 is TGTGCCACCAGTGAGGGGGGTGGCACAGATACGCAGTATTTT. It specifies CATSEGGGTDTQYF.

The gene calls are TRBV7-9 and TRBJ2-1; 7 bases map to TRBD1. V lost 0 bases to trimming and J lost 8 bases; unmatched junction nucleotides: 1. The CDR3 totals 13 residues. Germline CDR1 SEHNR, CDR2 FQNEAQ (reference sequence). CDR3 residues: CASSLAQGDEQFF. The CDR3 coding sequence is TGTGCCAGCAGCTTAGCCCAGGGGGATGAGCAGTTCTTC.

J is TRBJ2-1 and V is TRBV10-1, with 7 bases matching TRBD2. This CDR3 comprises 15 residues. The junction had 9 bases not matched to a gene; V was cut back by 2 bases and J by 8 bases. Germline V gene sequence: CDR1 WNHNN, CDR2 SYGVQD (reference sequence). CDR3 amino acids: CASSELGGGGDEQFF. In nucleotides, the CDR3 is TGCGCCAGCAGTGAGCTGGGCGGGGGTGGCGATGAGCAGTTCTTC.

This chain joins TRBV3-1 (or the pseudogene TRBV3-2) and TRBJ1-1, with D possibly being TRBD1 (6 bases). There are 14 residues in the CDR3. Germline V gene sequence: CDR1 LGHDT, CDR2 YNNKEL (reference sequence). V lost 2 bases to trimming and J lost 4 bases, with 11 bases between them. CDR3 residues: CASSQSGRGTEAFF. The CDR3 coding sequence is TGTGCCAGCAGCCAATCCGGCAGGGGCACTGAAGCTTTCTTT.

This chain uses TRBV2 with TRBJ1-5; the match to TRBD1 covers 7 bases. Germline trimming cut 4 bases from V and 5 bases from J; bases unmatched to any gene: 5. Germline assignment: CDR1 SNHLY and CDR2 FYNNEI. The CDR3 extends over 14 amino acids. The CDR3 region is CASSAGGGDQPQHF. In DNA, the CDR3 is TGTGCCAGCAGTGCAGGGGGAGGGGATCAGCCCCAGCATTTT.

The chain combines TRBV18 with TRBJ2-1, with 8 bases aligning to TRBD1. The CDR3 is 16 residues long. Germline lookup yields CDR1 KGHSH and CDR2 LQKENI. V lost 3 bases to trimming and J lost 5 bases; unmatched junction nucleotides: 9. The CDR3 DNA follows: TGTGCCAGCTCACCCCAGGCGACAGGGGCGAACAATGAGCAGTTCTTC. Its protein product is CASSPQATGANNEQFF.

V is TRBV7-3 and J is TRBJ2-1; 10 nucleotides agree with TRBD2. CDR3 length equals 15 residues. Germline V gene lookup returns CDR1 SGHTA and CDR2 FQGTGA. The V and J ends lost 6 bases and 7 bases, in that order; junction bases with no gene match: 9. Here the CDR3 DNA reads TGTGCCAGCAGATACAGCGGGGGGGCCAGGAATGAGCAGTTCTTC. As protein: CASRYSGGARNEQFF.

V gene TRBV6-5 combines with J gene TRBJ2-2; no clear D. There are 15 residues in the CDR3. The V end was cut by 4 bases, the J end by 7 bases, with 16 bases between. Germline V gives CDR1 MNHEY, CDR2 SVGAGI. CDR3 nucleotides: TGTGCCAGCAGTTTAGGGTTAGCCCGTCGCGGGGAGCTGTTTTTT. Its translation is CASSLGLARRGELFF.

The rearrangement links TRBV4-1 to TRBJ2-7, with 7 bases identical to TRBD1. With 9 bases clipped from V and 3 bases from J, the junction kept 8 bases outside the gene matches. Germline CDR1 is MGHRA and CDR2 is YSYEKL. The CDR3 runs 13 residues. The CDR3 region is CASGQADSYEQYF. The CDR3 nucleotides are TGCGCCAGTGGACAGGCTGACAGCTACGAGCAGTACTTC.

The chain is built from TRBV7-3 and TRBJ1-3, with D perhaps matching TRBD1 (6 bases). V lost 2 bases, J lost 2 bases, and 10 bases lay in between. The CDR3 has 15 residues. Germline V gene data show CDR1 as SGHTA and CDR2 as FQGTGA. The CDR3 region is CASSLGAGAGNTIYF. CDR3 DNA sequence: TGTGCCAGCAGCTTAGGTGCAGGGGCTGGAAACACCATATATTTT.

The chain recombines TRBV13 with TRBJ2-7, with 8 bases that match TRBD1. Unmatched junction bases numbered 12, after V lost 4 bases and J lost 7 bases. The CDR3 spans 15 residues. In germline, CDR1 is PRHDT, CDR2 FYEKMQ (reference sequence). The CDR3 loop is CASSSGRTGTREQYF. The CDR3 DNA sequence: TGTGCCAGCAGCTCAGGACGGACAGGGACCAGAGAGCAGTACTTC.

The chain links TRBV4-1 to TRBJ2-6; 7 bases match TRBD1. V dropped 6 bases and J dropped 0; count of bases not matched to a gene: 11. The CDR3 sequence is 18 residues long. Germline V gene sequence: CDR1 MGHRA, CDR2 YSYEKL. The CDR3 coding sequence is TGCGCCAGCAGACGAACAGGGGAGAACCCCTCTGGGGCCAACGTCCTGACTTTC. Protein sequence: CASRRTGENPSGANVLTF.

This chain uses TRBV7-9 with TRBJ2-1, with a tentative D call TRBD2 (6 bases). Germline V gene data show CDR1 as SEHNR and CDR2 as FQNEAQ (reference sequence). CDR3 size: 12 residues. V lost 1 base and J lost 10, with 8 bases in between. CDR3 amino acids: CASSLVGGEQFF. CDR3 coding DNA: TGTGCCAGCAGCTTAGTTGGGGGGGAGCAGTTCTTC.

This chain connects TRBV10-3 to TRBJ2-4, with D perhaps given as TRBD1 or TRBD2 (5 bases each). This CDR3 has 13 amino acids. Looked up from germline, CDR1 is ENHRY and CDR2 is SYGVKD. The V and J ends lost 4 bases and 5 bases respectively, with 9 bases between them. The CDR3 region has the DNA TGTGCCATCAGTGCTAGGGGAGAAAACATTCAGTACTTC. Encoded protein: CAISARGENIQYF.

The gene calls are TRBV12-3 or TRBV12-4 and TRBJ2-3; TRBD2 might be the D (5 bases). The CDR3 spans 12 residues. V lost 8 bases and J 7 bases, leaving 13 bases between the germline ends. The CDR3 region is CASAEGGNTQYF. DNA for the CDR3: TGTGCCAGCGCTGAGGGTGGTAATACGCAGTATTTT.